This entry features one TCR beta chain sequence. Its matching antigen is unknown. A read error may produce the germline difference seen at one junction end. This entry belongs to a study of cytomegalovirus exposure and HLA in healthy donors. About the research overall: Approximately 81% of 300 to 450 genotyped donors fell in the Caucasian-associated ancestry cluster.

The germline CDR1 and CDR2 sequences are SGHRS and YFSETQ. The CDR3 is made up of 16 amino acids. PCR involved 60 Vbeta and 13 Jbeta primers. Sequencing was performed with immunoSEQ multiplex PCR; in TCRdb, only in-frame clones are kept and a portion is missing. The profile shows about 140,000 clones, 70% to 75% of them singletons. Findings and limits, study-wide: The study listed roughly 160 cytomegalovirus-associated TCR beta chains. There were some V segments, including TRBV6-2 and TRBV6-3, excluded as indistinguishable.

This TCR was sampled from a woman aged 25 to 39 in good health and CMV-seronegative. The chain couples TRBV5-1 to TRBJ1-4, with D unclear. Source material: PBMCs. The CDR3 protein is CASSIEVLSTNGKLFF. The CDR3 coding sequence is TGCGCCAGCAGCATCGAGGTACTTTCAACTAATGGAAAACTGTTTTTT.